These 8 T cell receptor beta chains were sequenced from one sample in a study of T cell responses to AZD1222 COVID-19 vaccine. Profiled with immunoSEQ multiplex PCR; TCRdb holds only in-frame clones, not every one. The repertoire holds 75,000 to 100,000 clones, with over 85% as singletons. Specimen: peripheral blood, collected on day 0 of AZD1222 vaccination. These TCRs come from an adult in good health.

The chain joins TRBV5-6 to TRBJ1-5; TRBD1 might be the D (6 bases). The CDR3 contains 17 residues. CDR1 is SGHDT, CDR2 YYEEEE, per germline. Trimming stripped 0 bases from V and 2 bases from J, with 15 bases between. The CDR3 loop reads CASSLASTRGGNQPQHF. CDR3 sequence (DNA): TGTGCCAGCAGCTTGGCCTCCACCAGGGGCGGCAATCAGCCCCAGCATTTT.

This chain joins TRBV3-1 (or the pseudogene TRBV3-2) and TRBJ1-5, with 7 bases that match TRBD1. CDR3 length: 16 residues. Trimming removed 1 base from V and 6 bases from J; junction bases left unmatched: 9. Germline CDR1 is LGHDT and CDR2 is YNNKEL (reference sequence). The CDR3 DNA sequence: TGTGCCAGCAGCCAAGGACAACAGGGGAGCGGTCAGCCCCAGCATTTT. Translation: CASSQGQQGSGQPQHF.

The CDR3 loop is CASSEGAGGSYNEQFF. CDR3 nucleotide sequence: TGTGCCAGCAGTGAGGGTGCGGGGGGGTCATACAATGAGCAGTTCTTC. The chain has TRBV6-4 and TRBJ2-1; 9 positions match TRBD2. The CDR3 covers 16 residues. In germline, CDR1 is MRHNA, CDR2 SNTAGT. The J segment lost 4 bases and the V segment lost 3 bases, leaving 7 bases of the junction unmatched.

This chain joins TRBV30 and TRBJ2-1; TRBD2 matches at 12 bases. The CDR3 has 15 amino acids. Trimming removed 4 bases from V and 15 bases from J; junction bases left unmatched: 16. Per germline, CDR1 GTSNPN and CDR2 SVGIG (reference sequence). The CDR3 nucleotides are TGTGCCTGGACTAGCGGGGGGGCGTTGGGTTTTTTACGGTTCTTC. This codes for CAWTSGGALGFLRFF. The full variable domain, with the rest looked up from reference TRBV30 and TRBJ2-1, is SQTIHQWPATLVQPVGSPLSLECTVEGTSNPNLYWYRQAAGRGLQLLFYSVGIGQISSEVPQNLSASRPQDRQFILSSKKLLLSDSGFYLCAWTSGGALGFLRFFGPGTRLTVL.

The genes are TRBV4-1 and TRBJ2-1, with a possible D match to TRBD2 (5 bases). Germline V lookup: CDR1 MGHRA, CDR2 YSYEKL. Trimming took off 4 bases at V and 7 bases at J, with 17 bases between the two ends. This CDR3 spans 15 amino acids. The chain's CDR3 is CASSLIPRPGNEQFF. DNA for the CDR3: TGCGCCAGCAGCCTTATCCCGCGGCCGGGGAATGAGCAGTTCTTC.

The gene calls are TRBV18 and TRBJ1-2; TRBD1 agrees at 8 bases. Germline V gives CDR1 KGHSH, CDR2 LQKENI. The CDR3 has 14 amino acids. V lost 3 bases, J lost 1 base, and 1 base stayed unmatched. CDR3 residues: CASSPTGDNYGYTF. The DNA for the CDR3 is TGTGCCAGCTCACCGACAGGGGATAACTATGGCTACACCTTC.

The chain carries TRBV10-1 and TRBJ2-7; tentative D call: TRBD1 (5 bases). V was trimmed by 2 bases and J by 10 bases, leaving 18 bases between them. The V gene's germline CDR1 is WNHNN and CDR2 SYGVQD (reference sequence). The CDR3 is made up of 14 amino acids. The CDR3 nucleotides are TGCGCCAGCAGTGAGGGGCAGGGTGTGTGGGGCCAGTACTTC. It encodes CASSEGQGVWGQYF.

The chain joins TRBV19 to TRBJ1-1; maybe TRBD1 (6 bases). From germline, CDR1 is LNHDA and CDR2 SQIVND (reference sequence). The CDR3 runs to 14 residues. V lost 4 bases, J lost 1 base, and 10 bases lay in between. As DNA, the CDR3 is TGTGCCAGTAGTACGGGAGGGGGGAACACTGAAGCTTTCTTT. It encodes CASSTGGGNTEAFF.